This entry lists 24 T cell receptor beta chains sequenced from one sample in a study of T cell responses to AZD1222 COVID-19 vaccine. The table came from immunoSEQ multiplex PCR; TCRdb's copy has only in-frame clones and leaves some out. The profile covers around 160,000 clones, with 92% appearing a single time and around 1.3% taken by the ten largest. The source was peripheral blood, collected 28 days after the second AZD1222 dose. The receptors shown here come from an adult who received the AZD1222 COVID-19 vaccine.

CDR3 nucleotide sequence: TGTGCCAGCAGCCCCAACGAGGGGTCAGGGGATACTGAAGCTTTCTTT. This codes for CASSPNEGSGDTEAFF. The chain employs TRBV4-2 and TRBJ1-1; a weak D match, TRBD1 (6 bases). Trimming cost V 4 bases and J 5 bases, with 20 bases left between them. The germline V gene has CDR1 LGHNA and CDR2 YNFKEQ. The CDR3 runs 16 residues.

This clone was observed once. J is TRBJ2-3 and V is TRBV19, with 8 nucleotides matching TRBD1. The germline gives CDR1 LNHDA, CDR2 SQIVND (reference sequence). The CDR3 contains 14 residues. J gave up 2 bases and V 8 bases, and 6 bases lay outside the gene matches. This chain's CDR3 is CASSWTGYTDTQYF. CDR3 in DNA: TGTGCCAGTTCCTGGACAGGGTACACAGATACGCAGTATTTT. Supplemented by reference TRBV19 and TRBJ2-3, the full variable domain reads DGGITQSPKYLFRKEGQNVTLSCEQNLNHDAMYWYRQDPGQGLRLIYYSQIVNDFQKGDIAEGYSVSREKKESFPLTVTSAQKNPTAFYLCASSWTGYTDTQYFGPGTRLTVL.

The gene calls are TRBV15 and TRBJ1-1; TRBD1 might be the D (6 bases). V shed 0 bases and J shed 4 bases, with 15 bases lying between them. Looked up from germline, CDR1 is LNHNV and CDR2 is YYDKDF (reference sequence). There are 16 residues in the CDR3. The CDR3 is CATSRDSAGVATEAFF. Written as DNA, the CDR3 is TGTGCCACCAGCAGAGATTCGGCAGGGGTGGCCACTGAAGCTTTCTTT.

The chain recombines TRBV6-1 with TRBJ1-6; TRBD1 is a possible D gene (6 bases). Trimming took off 3 bases at V and 7 bases at J, with 10 bases between the two ends. The CDR3 runs 14 residues. Looked up from germline, CDR1 is MNHNS and CDR2 is SASEGT. The CDR3 nucleotides are TGTGCCAGCAGTGAGTCAGACAGGAATTCACCCCTCCACTTT. Amino acid sequence: CASSESDRNSPLHF.

The chain is built from TRBV18 and TRBJ1-5; D ambiguous. The length of the CDR3 is 16 residues. From germline, CDR1 is KGHSH and CDR2 LQKENI. V was shortened by 6 bases and J by 3 bases, with 18 bases between the two germline ends. The CDR3 DNA is TGTGCCAGCTCGCTTAAACTACCCAGTAACAATCAGCCCCAGCATTTT. It translates to CASSLKLPSNNQPQHF.

This rearrangement joins TRBV10-3 to TRBJ1-3; D is unresolved. V lost 4 bases, J lost 8 bases, and 6 bases lay in between. From germline, CDR1 is ENHRY and CDR2 SYGVKD. The CDR3 has 11 amino acids. The chain's CDR3 is CAISGRDTIYF. The CDR3 DNA reads as TGTGCCATCAGTGGGCGGGACACCATATATTTT.

The rearrangement uses TRBV18 and TRBJ1-1, with 8 bases aligning to TRBD1. The CDR3 loop spans 16 amino acids. V dropped 2 bases and J dropped 6; count of bases not matched to a gene: 11. Germline CDR1 reads KGHSH; CDR2 reads LQKENI. The chain's CDR3 is CASSPLEDRESPEAFF. CDR3 DNA sequence: TGTGCCAGCTCACCATTGGAGGACAGGGAAAGTCCTGAAGCTTTCTTT.

This chain connects TRBV19 to TRBJ1-1; D gene ambiguous. CDR3 length: 15 amino acids. Between the trimmed V and J ends, which lost 0 bases and 1 base, there was a span of 9 bases. The germline CDR1 and CDR2 sequences are LNHDA and SQIVND (reference sequence). CDR3: CASSIEGTRNTEAFF. The CDR3 coding sequence is TGTGCCAGTAGTATAGAAGGTACGAGGAACACTGAAGCTTTCTTT.

J is TRBJ1-1 and V is TRBV10-3, with 8 bases that match TRBD1. CDR1 and CDR2 from the germline V gene are ENHRY and SYGVKD. This CDR3 contains 15 residues. Germline trimming cut 0 bases from V and 5 bases from J; bases unmatched to any gene: 5. CDR3 nucleotide sequence: TGTGCCATCAGTGAGTCGGGACAGGTAAAGACTGAAGCTTTCTTT. Residues: CAISESGQVKTEAFF.

The CDR3 bases are TGTGCCAGCAGCTTAGCGCCCGCAGGATACGAGCAGTACTTC. Amino acids: CASSLAPAGYEQYF. This chain links TRBV7-2 with TRBJ2-7; D is unclear. V was shortened by 0 bases and J by 4 bases, with 10 bases between the two germline ends. Germline CDR1 SGHTA, CDR2 FQGNSA. The CDR3 runs to 14 residues.

The V call is TRBV15, the J call TRBJ2-7; no definite D call. V lost 0 bases and J lost 6, with 9 bases in between. CDR1 is LNHNV and CDR2 is YYDKDF in the germline V gene (reference sequence). The CDR3 is 13 amino acids. In DNA, the CDR3 is TGTGCCACCAGCAGAGATTTCCCCGGCGAGCAGTACTTC. Its protein is CATSRDFPGEQYF.

The rearrangement joins TRBV28 to TRBJ2-5; D ambiguous. V dropped 6 bases and J dropped 2 bases, with 16 bases sitting between them. The CDR3 runs to 15 residues. CDR1 is MDHEN, CDR2 SYDVKM, per germline. The chain's CDR3 is CASSFLRNSQETQYF. CDR3 in DNA: TGTGCCAGCAGCTTCCTGAGAAATTCTCAAGAGACCCAGTACTTC. The full variable domain, completed using reference TRBV28 and TRBJ2-5, is DVKVTQSSRYLVKRTGEKVFLECVQDMDHENMFWYRQDPGLGLRLIYFSYDVKMKEKGDIPEGYSVSREKKERFSLILESASTNQTSMYLCASSFLRNSQETQYFGPGTRLLVL.

For the CDR3, the DNA is TGCAGCCCCTTTCGCGAGCAGTACTTC. This encodes CSPFREQYF. The J gene is TRBJ2-7, the V gene TRBV29-1, with unresolved D. V was shortened by 8 bases and J by 6 bases, with 8 bases between the two germline ends. This CDR3 comprises 9 residues. Per the germline V gene, CDR1 is SQVTM and CDR2 is ANQGSEA.

J is TRBJ2-2 and V is TRBV28; 7 bases match TRBD1. V was clipped by 4 bases and J by 6 bases; unmatched bases: 17. This CDR3 is built from 18 residues. Germline CDR1 and CDR2: MDHEN and SYDVKM. This CDR3 reads CASSSQGQGGHRAGELFF. The CDR3, as DNA: TGTGCCAGCAGTTCTCAAGGGCAAGGGGGCCATCGGGCCGGGGAGCTGTTTTTT. Together with reference TRBV28 and TRBJ2-2, the CDR3 gives the full variable domain: DVKVTQSSRYLVKRTGEKVFLECVQDMDHENMFWYRQDPGLGLRLIYFSYDVKMKEKGDIPEGYSVSREKKERFSLILESASTNQTSMYLCASSSQGQGGHRAGELFFGEGSRLTVL.

The CDR3 nucleotides are TGTGCCAGCAGCGTAGGGGCGGGAGACTACGAGCAGTACTTC. Its protein is CASSVGAGDYEQYF. The chain combines TRBV9 with TRBJ2-7; TRBD2 agrees at 7 bases. The germline V gene encodes CDR1 SGDLS and CDR2 YYNGEE. Trimming removed 0 bases from V and 3 bases from J; junction bases left unmatched: 3. The CDR3 spans 14 residues.

The genes are TRBV12-3 or TRBV12-4 and TRBJ2-3, with a possible D match to TRBD2 (6 bases). Trimming removed 4 bases from V and 11 bases from J, with 10 bases in between. The CDR3 length is 11 residues. The CDR3, as DNA: TGTGCCAGCAGTTCCCAGGAGGGGCAGTATTTT. Protein: CASSSQEGQYF.

CDR3 loop: CSASPQTARNTEAFF. The CDR3 nucleotides read TGCAGTGCTAGTCCCCAAACAGCGAGGAACACTGAAGCTTTCTTT. V and J are TRBV20-1 and TRBJ1-1; the D is unclear. V was trimmed by 3 bases and J by 1 base, leaving 15 bases between them. Germline-derived CDR1 and CDR2 are DFQATT and SNEGSKA (reference sequence). The CDR3 consists of 15 residues.

The gene calls are TRBV30 and TRBJ2-2; tentative D call: TRBD1 (6 bases). In germline, CDR1 is GTSNPN, CDR2 SVGIG (reference sequence). V dropped 3 bases and J dropped 3 bases, with 14 bases sitting between them. The CDR3 consists of 15 residues. The CDR3 DNA reads as TGTGCCTGGAGGATAGGGGGTACGGACACCGGGGAGCTGTTTTTT. The encoded protein is CAWRIGGTDTGELFF.

The chain carries TRBV6-6 and TRBJ1-4; 9 positions agree with TRBD1. V lost 6 bases, J lost 7 bases, and 9 bases stayed unmatched. This CDR3 contains 15 residues. Looked up from germline, CDR1 is MNHNY and CDR2 is SVGAGI (reference sequence). The CDR3 bases are TGTGCCAGCAGGGCCGGGACAGGGCTGAGTGAAAAACTGTTTTTT. Its translation: CASRAGTGLSEKLFF.

The J gene is TRBJ2-6, the V gene TRBV28, with D perhaps matching TRBD1 or TRBD2 (6 bases each). V was clipped by 4 bases and J by 0 bases, with 16 bases between them. The CDR3 runs 18 residues. Germline values: CDR1 MDHEN, CDR2 SYDVKM. CDR3 protein: CASSSRGDLISGANVLTF. The CDR3 bases are TGTGCCAGCAGTTCGAGGGGGGATCTTATCTCTGGGGCCAACGTCCTGACTTTC.

The chain has TRBV2 and TRBJ1-2; weak D call: TRBD1 (6 bases). This CDR3 region has 14 residues. Germline V gene data show CDR1 as SNHLY and CDR2 as FYNNEI. The V end lost 5 bases, the J end lost 10 bases, and 20 bases lay between the germline ends. CDR3 protein: CASSSQGGYGLYTF. The CDR3 DNA is TGTGCCAGCAGTTCACAGGGAGGGTATGGCCTCTACACCTTC.

The chain employs TRBV18 and TRBJ2-1, with 11 bases that match TRBD1. The length of the CDR3 is 17 residues. Germline V gives CDR1 KGHSH, CDR2 LQKENI. The junction had 3 bases not matched to a gene; V was cut back by 2 bases and J by 0 bases. The CDR3 DNA follows: TGTGCCAGCTCACCAATGGGACAGGGGGTCTCCTACAATGAGCAGTTCTTC. Protein sequence: CASSPMGQGVSYNEQFF.

The chain has TRBV12-3 or TRBV12-4 and TRBJ1-4; no clear D gene. V was pared by 1 base and J by 6 bases, with 3 bases between. The CDR3 contains 12 residues. The CDR3 DNA follows: TGTGCCAGCAGTTTAGTCCATGAAAAACTGTTTTTT. Its protein product is CASSLVHEKLFF.

CDR3 loop: CASSERTDSLNNSPLHF. The CDR3 nucleotides read TGTGCCAGCAGCGAGAGGACAGACTCTCTAAATAATTCACCCCTCCACTTT. The chain is built from TRBV5-6 and TRBJ1-6; perhaps TRBD1 as D (6 bases). There are 17 residues in the CDR3. Trimming took off 4 bases at V and 5 bases at J, with 19 bases between the two ends. The germline gives CDR1 SGHDT, CDR2 YYEEEE.